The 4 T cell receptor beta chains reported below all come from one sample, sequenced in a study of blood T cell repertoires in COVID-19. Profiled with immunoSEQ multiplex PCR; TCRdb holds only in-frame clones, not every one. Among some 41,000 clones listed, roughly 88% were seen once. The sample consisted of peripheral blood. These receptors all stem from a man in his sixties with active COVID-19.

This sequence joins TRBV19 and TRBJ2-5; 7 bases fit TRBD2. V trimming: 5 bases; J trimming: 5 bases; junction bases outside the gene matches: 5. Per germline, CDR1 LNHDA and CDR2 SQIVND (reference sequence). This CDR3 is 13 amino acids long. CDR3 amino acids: CASSPLGGETQYF. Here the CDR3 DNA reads TGTGCCAGTAGTCCCCTGGGGGGGGAGACCCAGTACTTC.

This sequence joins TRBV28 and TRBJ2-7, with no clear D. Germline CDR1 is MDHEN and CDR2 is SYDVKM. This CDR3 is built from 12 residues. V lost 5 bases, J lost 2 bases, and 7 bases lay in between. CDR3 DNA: TGTGCCAGCAGTGGAGAGGCCTACGAGCAGTACTTC. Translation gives CASSGEAYEQYF.

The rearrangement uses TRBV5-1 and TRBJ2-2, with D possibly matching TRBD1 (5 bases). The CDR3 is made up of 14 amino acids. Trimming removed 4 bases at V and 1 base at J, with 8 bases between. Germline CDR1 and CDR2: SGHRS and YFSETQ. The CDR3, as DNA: TGCGCCAGCAGCGCAACAGGGAACACCGGGGAGCTGTTTTTT. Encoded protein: CASSATGNTGELFF.

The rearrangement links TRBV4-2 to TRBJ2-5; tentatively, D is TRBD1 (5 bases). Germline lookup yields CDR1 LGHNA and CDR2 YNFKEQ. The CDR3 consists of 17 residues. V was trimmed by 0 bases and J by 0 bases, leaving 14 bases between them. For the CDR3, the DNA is TGTGCCAGCAGCCAAGATCGGTCAGGGAACAACCAAGAGACCCAGTACTTC. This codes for CASSQDRSGNNQETQYF.